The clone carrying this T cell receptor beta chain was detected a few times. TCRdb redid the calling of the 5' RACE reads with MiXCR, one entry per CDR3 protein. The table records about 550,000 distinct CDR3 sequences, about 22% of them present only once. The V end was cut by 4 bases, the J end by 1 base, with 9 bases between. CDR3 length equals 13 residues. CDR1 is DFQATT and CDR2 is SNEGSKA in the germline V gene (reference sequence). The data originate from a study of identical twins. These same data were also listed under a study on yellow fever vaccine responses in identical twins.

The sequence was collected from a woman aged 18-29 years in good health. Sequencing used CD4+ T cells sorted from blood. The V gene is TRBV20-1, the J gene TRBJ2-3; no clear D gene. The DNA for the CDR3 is TGCAGTGCTAATCTGCAGGGCACAGATACGCAGTATTTT. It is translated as CSANLQGTDTQYF.